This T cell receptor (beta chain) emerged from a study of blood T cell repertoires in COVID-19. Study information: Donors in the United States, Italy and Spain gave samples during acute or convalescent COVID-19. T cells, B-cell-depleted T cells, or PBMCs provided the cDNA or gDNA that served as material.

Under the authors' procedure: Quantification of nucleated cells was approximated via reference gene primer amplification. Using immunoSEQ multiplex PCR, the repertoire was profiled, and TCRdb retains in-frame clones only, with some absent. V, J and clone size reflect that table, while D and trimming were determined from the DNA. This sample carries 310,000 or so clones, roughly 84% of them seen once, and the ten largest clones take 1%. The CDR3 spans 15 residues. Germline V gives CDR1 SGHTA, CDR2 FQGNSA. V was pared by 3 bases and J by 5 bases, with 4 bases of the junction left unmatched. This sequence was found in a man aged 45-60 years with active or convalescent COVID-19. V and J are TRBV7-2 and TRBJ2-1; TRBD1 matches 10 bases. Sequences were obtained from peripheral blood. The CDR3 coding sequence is TGTGCCAGCAGCTTCTGGGACAGGGGAAACAATGAGCAGTTCTTC. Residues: CASSFWDRGNNEQFF.